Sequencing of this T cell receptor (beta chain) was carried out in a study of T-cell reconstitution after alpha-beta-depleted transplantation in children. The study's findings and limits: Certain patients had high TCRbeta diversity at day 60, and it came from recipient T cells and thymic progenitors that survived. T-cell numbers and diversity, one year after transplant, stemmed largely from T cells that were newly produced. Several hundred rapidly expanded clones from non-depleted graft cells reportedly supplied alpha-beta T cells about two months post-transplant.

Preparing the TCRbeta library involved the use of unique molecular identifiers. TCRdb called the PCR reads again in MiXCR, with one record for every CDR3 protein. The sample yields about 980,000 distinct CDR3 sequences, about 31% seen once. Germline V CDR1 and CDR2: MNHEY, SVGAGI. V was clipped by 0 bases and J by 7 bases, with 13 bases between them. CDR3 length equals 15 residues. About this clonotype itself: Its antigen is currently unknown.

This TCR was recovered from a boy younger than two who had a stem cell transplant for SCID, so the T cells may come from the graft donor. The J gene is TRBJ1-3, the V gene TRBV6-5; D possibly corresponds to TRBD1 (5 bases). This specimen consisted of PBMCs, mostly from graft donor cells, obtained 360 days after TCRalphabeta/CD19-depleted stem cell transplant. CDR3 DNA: TGTGCCAGCAGTTACTCGACTCAGGGCGGCAACACCATATATTTT. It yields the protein CASSYSTQGGNTIYF.